One and the same sample provided the 27 T cell receptor beta chains below, sequenced in a study of shared T cell receptors in the human thymus. Here immunoSEQ multiplex PCR was the method, and the copy in TCRdb shows in-frame clones only, minus some. The sample comprises about 500,000 clones, about four fifths of which are singletons, and about 0.013% rests with the top ten. These same records also appear under a second study, on human thymus T cells.

The sequenced sample consisted of thymocytes. Source of these receptors: a boy under three years old with a congenital heart defect.

As concerns this clone: At one end, the junction sequence differs from germline, possibly due to a read error. This chain connects TRBV2 to TRBJ1-2; TRBD1 might be the D (5 bases). The CDR3 consists of 13 residues. Germline V gene sequence: CDR1 SNHLY, CDR2 FYNNEI. The CDR3 here is CASREGEKNGYTF. CDR3 bases: TGTGCCAGCAGGGAAGGGGAGAAAAATGGCTACACCTTC. The variable domain in full, with the rest retrieved from reference TRBV2 and TRBJ1-2, is EPEVTQTPSHQVTQMGQEVILRCVPISNHLYFYWYRQILGQKVEFLVSFYNNEISEKSEIFDDQFSVERPDGSNFTLKIRSTKLEDSAMYFCASREGEKNGYTFGSGTRLTVV.

The count of this clone is one. The chain joins TRBV4-3 to TRBJ2-7; D is possibly TRBD1 (6 bases). The length of the CDR3 is 16 residues. Germline CDR1 and CDR2: LGHNA and YSLEER. V lost 3 bases, J lost 3 bases, and 18 bases lay in between. The CDR3 DNA follows: TGCGCCAGCAGCCACCAGGGGCTAGGGGCGATCTACGAGCAGTACTTC. Its translation: CASSHQGLGAIYEQYF.

V usage is TRBV7-9 and J usage is TRBJ2-7; 11 positions match TRBD1. The CDR3 has 14 amino acids. CDR1 is SEHNR and CDR2 is FQNEAQ in the germline V gene (reference sequence). V gave up 3 bases and J gave up 4 bases; unmatched junction bases: 2. The CDR3, as DNA: TGTGCCAGCAGCTTGGGACAGGGGGAATACGAGCAGTACTTC. Its protein product is CASSLGQGEYEQYF. Variable domain in full (rest from reference TRBV7-9 and TRBJ2-7): DTGVSQNPRHKITKRGQNVTFRCDPISEHNRLYWYRQTLGQGPEFLTYFQNEAQLEKSRLLSDRFSAERPKGSFSTLEIQRTEQGDSAMYLCASSLGQGEYEQYFGPGTRLTVT.

This chain joins TRBV7-8 and TRBJ1-5, with TRBD1 matching over 7 bases. V was pared by 2 bases and J by 1 base, with 2 bases of the junction left unmatched. Germline CDR1 reads SGHVS; CDR2 reads FQNEAQ. The CDR3 sequence is 15 residues long. The CDR3 bases are TGTGCCAGCAGCTTAACGGGACAGAGCAATCAGCCCCAGCATTTT. Its protein product is CASSLTGQSNQPQHF. The variable domain in full, completed from reference TRBV7-8 and TRBJ1-5, reads GAGVSQSPRYKVAKRGQDVALRCDPISGHVSLFWYQQALGQGPEFLTYFQNEAQLDKSGLPSDRFFAERPEGSVSTLKIQRTQQEDSAVYLCASSLTGQSNQPQHFGDGTRLSIL.

The chain is built from TRBV6-6 and TRBJ2-5; a weak D match, TRBD2 (7 bases). The CDR3 contains 15 residues. In germline, CDR1 is MNHNY, CDR2 SVGAGI (reference sequence). The V end lost 5 bases, the J end lost 2 bases, and 15 bases lay between the germline ends. The CDR3 DNA sequence: TGTGCCAGCAGTCCTCCGGGGGGCGCACAAGAGACCCAGTACTTC. It is translated as CASSPPGGAQETQYF.

This clone was counted a single time. The J gene is TRBJ2-7, the V gene TRBV7-2; D perhaps matches TRBD2 (6 bases). V lost 5 bases to trimming and J lost 0 bases, with 11 bases between them. CDR1 is SGHTA, CDR2 FQGNSA, per germline. The CDR3 is made up of 14 amino acids. The CDR3 nucleotides read TGTGCCAGCAGCCCGCCCGGGGGCTCCTACGAGCAGTACTTC. Translating gives CASSPPGGSYEQYF.

The V and J genes are TRBV5-6 and TRBJ2-1, with TRBD1 matching 7 bases. This CDR3 has 19 residues. Germline CDR1 reads SGHDT; CDR2 reads YYEEEE. V dropped 2 bases and J dropped 0; count of bases not matched to a gene: 14. CDR3 DNA sequence: TGTGCCAGCAGCTTCCTAACCATAACAGGGGCCAGCTCCTACAATGAGCAGTTCTTC. This encodes CASSFLTITGASSYNEQFF. Based on the CDR3 plus reference TRBV5-6 and TRBJ2-1, the full variable domain is DAGVTQSPTHLIKTRGQQVTLRCSPKSGHDTVSWYQQALGQGPQFIFQYYEEEERQRGNFPDRFSGHQFPNYSSELNVNALLLGDSALYLCASSFLTITGASSYNEQFFGPGTRLTVL.

This clone was picked up a small number of times. V is TRBV19 and J is TRBJ1-5; 7 bases are a match to TRBD1. Germline V lookup: CDR1 LNHDA, CDR2 SQIVND (reference sequence). After removal of 6 bases from V and 6 bases from J, the junction contained 11 bases not matched to a gene. The CDR3 covers 15 residues. CDR3 bases: TGTGCCAGTAGCCCACCCGACAGGGTCGGTCAGCCCCAGCATTTT. Residues: CASSPPDRVGQPQHF. The complete variable domain, with remaining parts taken from reference TRBV19 and TRBJ1-5, reads DGGITQSPKYLFRKEGQNVTLSCEQNLNHDAMYWYRQDPGQGLRLIYYSQIVNDFQKGDIAEGYSVSREKKESFPLTVTSAQKNPTAFYLCASSPPDRVGQPQHFGDGTRLSIL.

The chain joins TRBV28 to TRBJ2-7; TRBD1 matches 9 bases. Germline V gene data show CDR1 as MDHEN and CDR2 as SYDVKM. The CDR3 runs to 16 residues. The V and J ends lost 5 bases and 2 bases, in that order; junction bases with no gene match: 10. CDR3 region: CASSPPGQGAPYEQYF. The DNA for the CDR3 is TGTGCCAGCAGTCCCCCGGGACAGGGTGCCCCCTACGAGCAGTACTTC.

This clone was counted between two and nine times. The chain couples TRBV4-1 to TRBJ1-1; 12 nucleotides align to TRBD1. Per germline, CDR1 MGHRA and CDR2 YSYEKL. J was trimmed by 7 bases and V by 0 bases; bases with no gene match: 15. The CDR3 length is 19 residues. As DNA, the CDR3 is TGCGCCAGCAGCCAAGAGAGGGTAAGGGACAGGGGGCATGAAGATGAAGCTTTCTTT. It specifies CASSQERVRDRGHEDEAFF.

The chain couples TRBV2 to TRBJ2-7; TRBD2 matches at 9 bases. Per germline, CDR1 SNHLY and CDR2 FYNNEI. The CDR3 length is 15 residues. The J segment lost 10 bases and the V segment lost 8 bases, leaving 18 bases of the junction unmatched. CDR3: CASALAGRKLTEQYF. The CDR3 region has the DNA TGTGCCAGCGCCCTAGCGGGACGAAAACTTACAGAACAGTACTTC.

The rearrangement links TRBV6-1 to TRBJ1-5; possibly TRBD1 for D (6 bases). This CDR3 is built from 14 residues. V lost 3 bases and J 6 bases, leaving 12 bases between the germline ends. From germline, CDR1 is MNHNS and CDR2 SASEGT. DNA of the CDR3: TGTGCCAGCAGTGATAACGGGGGGGCTCAGCCCCAGCATTTT. Its translation is CASSDNGGAQPQHF.

The V gene is TRBV4-3, the J gene TRBJ2-1; TRBD2 matches at 12 bases. CDR3 length equals 20 residues. Germline V gives CDR1 LGHNA, CDR2 YSLEER. V shed 0 bases, J shed 6 bases, and the junction held 15 bases outside the gene matches. The CDR3 coding sequence is TGCGCCAGCAGCCAAGATGGAGCTAGCGGGAGGGCCCTCGTATCCAATGAGCAGTTCTTC. It specifies CASSQDGASGRALVSNEQFF.

The chain uses TRBV6-1 and TRBJ1-5; D may be TRBD1 (6 bases). Trimming shortened V by 4 bases and J by 7 bases, and 14 bases separated the two germline ends. The germline V gene has CDR1 MNHNS and CDR2 SASEGT. The CDR3 loop spans 14 amino acids. For the CDR3, the DNA is TGTGCCAGCAGTGTTGACAGGTCTTACCAGCCCCAGCATTTT. It specifies CASSVDRSYQPQHF.

The chain employs TRBV5-6 and TRBJ1-1; 8 nucleotides line up with TRBD1. Germline assignment: CDR1 SGHDT and CDR2 YYEEEE. This CDR3 region has 15 residues. The trim removed 2 bases at V and 1 base at J, leaving 4 bases unmatched. In DNA, the CDR3 is TGTGCCAGCAGCTTACTGGACAGGGCGAACACTGAAGCTTTCTTT. Amino acids: CASSLLDRANTEAFF. Variable domain in full (rest from reference TRBV5-6 and TRBJ1-1): DAGVTQSPTHLIKTRGQQVTLRCSPKSGHDTVSWYQQALGQGPQFIFQYYEEEERQRGNFPDRFSGHQFPNYSSELNVNALLLGDSALYLCASSLLDRANTEAFFGQGTRLTVV.

The chain joins TRBV5-5 to TRBJ1-2; maybe TRBD1 (6 bases). V lost 4 bases and J 1 base, leaving 14 bases between the germline ends. CDR1 and CDR2 (germline): SGHKS, YYEKEE (reference sequence). CDR3 length equals 15 residues. CDR3 sequence: CASSPPGAVNYGYTF. CDR3 bases: TGTGCCAGCAGCCCCCCAGGGGCAGTTAACTATGGCTACACCTTC. Together with reference TRBV5-5 and TRBJ1-2, the CDR3 gives the full variable domain: DAGVTQSPTHLIKTRGQQVTLRCSPISGHKSVSWYQQVLGQGPQFIFQYYEKEERGRGNFPDRFSARQFPNYSSELNVNALLLGDSALYLCASSPPGAVNYGYTFGSGTRLTVV.

The table lists this clone with a few counts. The CDR3 loop reads CASSGLAGGRINEQYF. In DNA, the CDR3 is TGTGCCAGCAGTGGGCTAGCGGGAGGGAGGATAAACGAGCAGTACTTC. The chain employs TRBV2 and TRBJ2-7; 12 nucleotides line up with TRBD2. With V trimmed by 4 bases and J by 5 bases, 9 bases remained unmatched. The germline CDR1 and CDR2 sequences are SNHLY and FYNNEI. The length of the CDR3 is 16 residues.

The CDR3 here is CASSEARGGRAQPQHF. The DNA of the CDR3 is TGTGCCAGCAGTGAAGCGCGAGGGGGTCGGGCTCAGCCCCAGCATTTT. V gene TRBV6-1 combines with J gene TRBJ1-5; D is possibly TRBD1 (6 bases). Trimming removed 0 bases from V and 6 bases from J, with 15 bases in between. CDR3 length: 16 residues. Germline V gene lookup returns CDR1 MNHNS and CDR2 SASEGT.

This clone was detected a few times. The V call is TRBV4-1, the J call TRBJ2-2, with TRBD2 matching 7 bases. In germline, CDR1 is MGHRA, CDR2 YSYEKL. The CDR3 consists of 19 residues. V lost 0 bases, J lost 3 bases, and 13 bases stayed unmatched. The CDR3 nucleotides read TGCGCCAGCAGCCAAGAAGGGCCGGGACTATCTCTTTACACCGGGGAGCTGTTTTTT. The encoded protein is CASSQEGPGLSLYTGELFF.

V and J are TRBV6-4 and TRBJ2-3; D ambiguous. CDR3 size: 14 residues. The germline CDR1 and CDR2 sequences are MRHNA and SNTAGT. V lost 0 bases, J lost 4 bases, and 8 bases lay in between. CDR3 DNA sequence: TGTGCCAGCAGTGACTCGAGGAGAGCAGATACGCAGTATTTT. Translated, it gives CASSDSRRADTQYF.

The chain employs TRBV27 and TRBJ2-7; 8 nucleotides align to TRBD2. This CDR3 is built from 15 residues. The germline gives CDR1 MNHEY, CDR2 SMNVEV (reference sequence). The V and J ends lost 6 bases and 1 base, in that order; junction bases with no gene match: 8. DNA for the CDR3: TGTGCCAGCAGCGGGAGGGCAGCTGGGTCCTACGAGCAGTACTTC. The encoded protein is CASSGRAAGSYEQYF.

V gene TRBV10-1 combines with J gene TRBJ2-5; D perhaps matches TRBD1 (7 bases). This CDR3 has 16 amino acids. V dropped 1 base and J dropped 2 bases, with 14 bases sitting between them. Germline V lookup: CDR1 WNHNN, CDR2 SYGVQD (reference sequence). The CDR3 DNA reads as TGCGCCAGCAGTGAGTTCCAGGGGGGCCTACAAGAGACCCAGTACTTC. Translating gives CASSEFQGGLQETQYF.

In DNA form, the CDR3 reads TGCGCCAGCAGCCAACTTCTACTAGCAAACACAGATACGCAGTATTTT. The encoded protein is CASSQLLLANTDTQYF. The genes are TRBV4-3 and TRBJ2-3; D is possibly TRBD2 (6 bases). The CDR3 is 16 amino acids. V lost 2 bases, J lost 2 bases, and 14 bases lay in between. Germline values: CDR1 LGHNA, CDR2 YSLEER.

This chain links TRBV10-3 with TRBJ1-2; 9 bases are a match to TRBD1. This CDR3 has 16 residues. The germline gives CDR1 ENHRY, CDR2 SYGVKD. The V segment lost 0 bases and the J segment 5 bases; nucleotides outside the gene matches: 7. CDR3 in amino acids: CAISESRDREVYGYTF. In nucleotides, the CDR3 is TGTGCCATCAGTGAGTCCCGGGACAGGGAAGTATATGGCTACACCTTC.

The rearrangement uses TRBV5-4 and TRBJ2-3, with 9 bases identical to TRBD2. From germline, CDR1 is SGHNT and CDR2 YYREEE (reference sequence). This CDR3 comprises 17 residues. The V and J ends lost 6 bases and 6 bases, in that order; junction bases with no gene match: 17. CDR3 in DNA: TGTGCCAGCACCCTCTCGATAGCGGGAGCCGCCGGGGATACGCAGTATTTT. Translated: CASTLSIAGAAGDTQYF.

The gene calls are TRBV18 and TRBJ2-7; 7 bases are shared with TRBD2. V was clipped by 4 bases and J by 6 bases; unmatched bases: 15. CDR3 length: 16 amino acids. CDR1 is KGHSH and CDR2 is LQKENI in the germline V gene. CDR3 sequence: CASSLYKWGGASEQYF. The CDR3, as DNA: TGTGCCAGCTCACTATACAAGTGGGGAGGGGCAAGCGAGCAGTACTTC.

CDR3 DNA sequence: TGTGCCTGGGGGCCCCGGGACAAGCCTGGAAACACCATATATTTT. Translated, it gives CAWGPRDKPGNTIYF. The V call is TRBV30, the J call TRBJ1-3, with TRBD1 as a possible D gene (6 bases). Trimming left V 5 bases short and J 2 bases short, with 16 bases between. The CDR3 has 15 residues. Germline loops: CDR1 GTSNPN, CDR2 SVGIG (reference sequence).